What follows is one T cell receptor beta chain and its context. Its target is not known. The data were obtained in a study of CD8 T cells in ankylosing spondylitis. General study points: Earlier authors reported some of these motif variants in reactive arthritis synovial fluid and blood. A motif of roughly eight highly homologous TCR beta variants was seen as apparently characteristic of ankylosing spondylitis blood. Relatively rare in peripheral blood, disease-linked clones were also CD8+. The authors reported significant enrichment of disease-linked clones in matched ankylosing spondylitis synovial fluid.

Trimming shortened V by 6 bases and J by 2 bases, and 11 bases separated the two germline ends. This CDR3 is built from 13 residues. Quantitative 5'-RACE with molecular barcodes produced the TCR beta libraries. TCRdb itself ran the 5' RACE reads through MiXCR, one entry per CDR3 protein. Here the sample spans about 500,000 distinct CDR3 sequences, roughly 5.3% being singletons. The sequencing input was blood, either unsorted or a sorted T cell fraction (not recorded which). This receptor was taken from a male donor with ankylosing spondylitis. The V and J genes are TRBV12-3 or TRBV12-4 and TRBJ2-7; tentatively, D is TRBD2 (5 bases). DNA of the CDR3: TGTGCCAGCAGCCCCCCTAGCACCTACGAGCAGTACTTC. This codes for CASSPPSTYEQYF.